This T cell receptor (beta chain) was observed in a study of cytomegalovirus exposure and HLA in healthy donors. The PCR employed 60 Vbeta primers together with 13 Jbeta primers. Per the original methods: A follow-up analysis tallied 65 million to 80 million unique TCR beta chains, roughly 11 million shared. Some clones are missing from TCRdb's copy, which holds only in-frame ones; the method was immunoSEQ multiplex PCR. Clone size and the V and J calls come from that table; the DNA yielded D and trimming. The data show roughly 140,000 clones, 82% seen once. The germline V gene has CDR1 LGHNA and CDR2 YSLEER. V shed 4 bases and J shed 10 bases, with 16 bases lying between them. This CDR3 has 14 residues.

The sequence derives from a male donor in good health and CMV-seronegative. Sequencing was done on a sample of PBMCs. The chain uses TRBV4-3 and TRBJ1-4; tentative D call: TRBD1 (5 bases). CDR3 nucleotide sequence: TGCGCCAGCAGCCCCTTACCCCAGGGCGCAAAACTGTTTTTT. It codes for CASSPLPQGAKLFF.